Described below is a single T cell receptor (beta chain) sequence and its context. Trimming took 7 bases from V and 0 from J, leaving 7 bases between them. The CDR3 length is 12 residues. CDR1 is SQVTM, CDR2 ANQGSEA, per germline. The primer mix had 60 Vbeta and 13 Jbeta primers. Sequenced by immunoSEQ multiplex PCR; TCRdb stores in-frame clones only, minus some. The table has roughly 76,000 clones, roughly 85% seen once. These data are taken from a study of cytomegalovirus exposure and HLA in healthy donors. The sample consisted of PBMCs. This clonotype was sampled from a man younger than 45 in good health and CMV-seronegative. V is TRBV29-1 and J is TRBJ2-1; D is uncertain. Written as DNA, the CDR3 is TGCAGCGCACTTAGCTCCTACAATGAGCAGTTCTTC. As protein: CSALSSYNEQFF.